This T cell receptor (beta chain) was sequenced in a study of cytomegalovirus exposure and HLA in healthy donors. Whole-study results and caveats: Most sequenced TCRs were rare (though some public TCRs occurred in many donors).

Assay used: immunoSEQ multiplex PCR; TCRdb lists only in-frame clones, some missing. This sample yields around 150,000 clones, of which 80% to 85% are seen a single time; more than 8.5% belongs to the top ten. Comments on this clone: Its antigen is not identified.

The germline V gene encodes CDR1 MNHEY and CDR2 SMNVEV (reference sequence). CDR3 length equals 14 residues. V was pared by 6 bases and J by 2 bases, with 10 bases between. The material sequenced was PBMCs. This TCR derives from a man under 40 in good health and CMV-seropositive. This rearrangement joins TRBV27 to TRBJ1-4; TRBD1 might be the D (5 bases). CDR3 DNA sequence: TGTGCCAGCAGGATGACAGTTACTAATGAAAAACTGTTTTTT. Translated, it gives CASRMTVTNEKLFF.